This T cell receptor beta chain appears in the sequencing data of a study of T cell responses to AZD1222 COVID-19 vaccine. CDR1 and CDR2 from the germline V gene are MNHEY and SMNVEV (reference sequence). The CDR3 has 14 amino acids. V was pared by 7 bases and J by 6 bases, with 9 bases of the junction left unmatched. Assay used: immunoSEQ multiplex PCR; TCRdb lists only in-frame clones, some missing. This table has 100,000 or so clones, approximately 88% appearing once. This receptor was taken from an adult in good health. The chain joins TRBV27 to TRBJ2-7; 10 nucleotides line up with TRBD1. Source: peripheral blood, taken on day 0 of AZD1222 vaccination. The CDR3 sequence is CASTRTGGQAEQYF. CDR3 sequence (DNA): TGTGCCAGCACCAGGACAGGGGGTCAGGCCGAGCAGTACTTC.